The rows below give T cell receptor beta chains drawn from one sample of a study of blood T cell repertoires in COVID-19. The repertoire was sequenced with immunoSEQ multiplex PCR; TCRdb's copy has only in-frame clones and lacks some. In the table there are 100,000 to 150,000 clones, around 80% of which are singletons. Sequences were obtained from peripheral blood. The receptors here all came from a woman aged 50 to 60 with acute or convalescent COVID-19. CDR3s include the opening cysteine and the closing phenylalanine or tryptophan. The D gene is left open where the match is weak. Clone size is stated in some rows and not others, as once, few, many or a class when expanded.

clone_size	v_call	cdr3_length	d_call	j_call	cdr3_nt	cdr3_aa
.	TRBV27	14	.	TRBJ1-1	TGTGCCAGCAGTCCATCAAGGGAGGGCACTGAAGCTTTCTTT	CASSPSREGTEAFF
.	TRBV7-9	17	TRBD2	TRBJ2-7	TGTGCCAGCAGCTTAGGTATCGGGGATAGCGGGAGCTACGAGCAGTACTTC	CASSLGIGDSGSYEQYF
.	TRBV6-1	16	TRBD1	TRBJ2-3	TGTGCCAGCAGTGACCCTAAACGGGACAGGGGGGATACGCAGTATTTT	CASSDPKRDRGDTQYF
.	TRBV12-5	14	.	TRBJ2-2	TGTGCTAGTGGTGAGATGAGCATTGCCGGGGAGCTGTTTTTT	CASGEMSIAGELFF
.	TRBV6-5	13	.	TRBJ2-1	TGTGCCAGCAGCTCCACTAGTTACAATGAGCAGTTCTTC	CASSSTSYNEQFF
few	TRBV5-1	15	TRBD2	TRBJ2-3	TGCGCCAGCAGCACGGGACTAGCAGACACAGATACGCAGTATTTT	CASSTGLADTDTQYF
.	TRBV19	18	.	TRBJ1-1	TGTGCCAGTAGGGGGTGGAGGTCAGGGGCCTCCCTTACCACTGAAGCTTTCTTT	CASRGWRSGASLTTEAFF
.	TRBV21-1	15	.	TRBJ2-1	TGTGCCAGCAGCAAAGCCCCAGGGGGAGGCTATGAGCAGTTCTTC	CASSKAPGGGYEQFF
.	TRBV2	16	.	TRBJ2-2	TGTGCCAGCAGCCCCGACAGGCGCTCGAACACCGGGGAGCTGTTTTTT	CASSPDRRSNTGELFF
.	TRBV19	14	TRBD1	TRBJ2-7	TGTGCCAGTAGTATAGAAGACAGGGATGACGAGCAGTACTTC	CASSIEDRDDEQYF
.	TRBV3-1/TRBV3-2	14	.	TRBJ2-3	TGTGCCAGCAGCCAAGACGGGGGTGGAGATACGCAGTATTTT	CASSQDGGGDTQYF
.	TRBV6-5	13	.	TRBJ1-2	TGTGCCAGCAGTTACCCCGGTTTAGATGGCTACACCTTC	CASSYPGLDGYTF
.	TRBV5-1	14	TRBD2	TRBJ2-7	TGCGCCAGCACCCGGGCGGGGGACTCCTACGAGCAGTACTTC	CASTRAGDSYEQYF
.	TRBV6-5	12	.	TRBJ1-5	TGTGCCAGCGTTGAGGGCAATCAGCCCCAGCATTTT	CASVEGNQPQHF
.	TRBV7-2	16	TRBD2	TRBJ2-2	TGTGCCAGCAGCTCAAAGGGGACTAGCGGGAGGGGGGAGCTGTTTTTT	CASSSKGTSGRGELFF
.	TRBV9	13	.	TRBJ2-1	TGTGCCAGCAGCGTAGCAGGGGCGGGTGAGCAGTTCTTC	CASSVAGAGEQFF
.	TRBV28	14	.	TRBJ2-1	TGTGCCAGCAGTTCCCCCCCGGGAAGGTACGCCAAGTTCTTC	CASSSPPGRYAKFF
.	TRBV11-3	16	TRBD1	TRBJ2-2	TGTGCCAGCAGCTCCAGGGGGCCACCGAACACCGGGGAGCTGTTTTTT	CASSSRGPPNTGELFF
.	TRBV28	14	.	TRBJ2-7	TGTGCCAGCAGGCGGCCCCAGGGGACCTACGAGCAGTACTTC	CASRRPQGTYEQYF
.	TRBV20-1	11	.	TRBJ1-3	TGCAGTGCCCCATCTGGAAACACCATATATTTT	CSAPSGNTIYF
.	TRBV7-9	14	.	TRBJ2-7	TGTGCCAGCAGACGAAGTGGGACTTACTACGAGCAGTACTTC	CASRRSGTYYEQYF
.	TRBV9	17	TRBD1	TRBJ1-3	TGTGCCAGCAGCGTAGATAGTTTGACAGGGAGCGGAAACACCATATATTTT	CASSVDSLTGSGNTIYF
.	TRBV4-2	16	TRBD1	TRBJ1-3	TGTGCCAGCAGCCATGGACAGGGTGACTCTGGAAACACCATATATTTT	CASSHGQGDSGNTIYF
.	TRBV28	13	.	TRBJ2-5	TGTGCCAGCAGTTTAGCGGGAAAAGAGACCCAGTACTTC	CASSLAGKETQYF
.	TRBV25-1	14	.	TRBJ2-7	TGTGCCAGCAGTGAATATGCTAGTTACGACGAGCAGTACTTC	CASSEYASYDEQYF
.	TRBV28	16	TRBD1	TRBJ1-1	TGTGCCAGCAGTTTAGGAACGAGAGGGGGCCCCACTGAAGCTTTCTTT	CASSLGTRGGPTEAFF
.	TRBV6-5	15	TRBD1	TRBJ2-7	TGTGCCAGCAGCTTCCAGGGGGCTAACCGCTACGAGCAGTACTTC	CASSFQGANRYEQYF
.	TRBV29-1	12	TRBD1	TRBJ1-1	TGCAGCGGAGGGACAGGGTACCCTGAAGCTTTCTTT	CSGGTGYPEAFF
.	TRBV18	15	TRBD1	TRBJ1-2	TGTGCCAGCTCACCACTTCGGGACAGCGCTATTGGCTACACCTTC	CASSPLRDSAIGYTF
.	TRBV15	18	TRBD1	TRBJ2-5	TGTGCCACCAGCAGAGCCCCCGGCGGGACAGGGGGTGGAGAGACCCAGTACTTC	CATSRAPGGTGGGETQYF
once	TRBV15	16	.	TRBJ1-3	TGTGCCACCAGCAGAGGAGACAGGACAGAGGGAAACACCATATATTTT	CATSRGDRTEGNTIYF
.	TRBV28	14	.	TRBJ1-2	TGTGCCAGCAGTGTAACCGGGACACATTATGGCTACACCTTC	CASSVTGTHYGYTF
.	TRBV5-4	15	TRBD1	TRBJ2-1	TGTGCCAGCAGCTTGCAAGGACAGGGAGGACTAGAGCAGTTCTTC	CASSLQGQGGLEQFF
once	TRBV5-1	16	.	TRBJ1-1	TGCGCCAGCAGCTTGCAACCGGGAGCAATGAACACTGAAGCTTTCTTT	CASSLQPGAMNTEAFF
.	TRBV10-2	18	TRBD2	TRBJ2-1	TGCGCCAGCAGGGCAGGACTAGCGGGGGGGCTTTCCTACAATGAGCAGTTCTTC	CASRAGLAGGLSYNEQFF
.	TRBV7-2	18	TRBD2	TRBJ2-4	TGTGCCAGCAGCTTAGGGGGGACTATGAGTCTAGCCAAAAACATTCAGTACTTC	CASSLGGTMSLAKNIQYF
.	TRBV4-1	18	TRBD2	TRBJ2-1	TGCGCCAGCAGCCAAGATCCCTATGGGCTAGCGGGAGGCAACGAGCAGTTCTTC	CASSQDPYGLAGGNEQFF
.	TRBV30	16	.	TRBJ1-1	TGTGCCTGGAGTGCCACAGGAAAAGGTGGGAACACTGAAGCTTTCTTT	CAWSATGKGGNTEAFF
.	TRBV6-5	13	.	TRBJ2-5	TGTGCCAGCCGATGGCCAGGGAAGGAGACCCAGTACTTC	CASRWPGKETQYF
.	TRBV10-3	15	TRBD1	TRBJ1-1	TGTGCCATCAGTGAGTCGGGACAGGGAAGTCGAACAGCTTTCTTT	CAISESGQGSRTAFF
.	TRBV3-1/TRBV3-2	17	TRBD2	TRBJ2-3	TGTGCCAGCAGCCCGAGCCGCCAGCGGGAGGGCACAGATACGCAGTATTTT	CASSPSRQREGTDTQYF
.	TRBV5-4	14	TRBD1	TRBJ1-1	TGTGCCAGCAGCCCAGGGACAGCGGTATCTGAAGCTTTCTTT	CASSPGTAVSEAFF
few	TRBV28	17	.	TRBJ1-1	TGTGCCAGCCCTACCAAGCAGGGTGATAACTTGAACACTGAAGCTTTCTTT	CASPTKQGDNLNTEAFF
.	TRBV6-2/TRBV6-3	14	TRBD2	TRBJ2-7	TGTGCCAGCAGTAGGACTAGCGGGGCCTACGAGCAGTACTTC	CASSRTSGAYEQYF
.	TRBV5-1	16	.	TRBJ2-3	TGCGCCAGCAGCTTGACTAGCAAACCCCCTGCAGATACGCAGTATTTT	CASSLTSKPPADTQYF
.	TRBV28	12	TRBD1	TRBJ1-1	TGTGCCAGCAGTTTCCCCAGGGGGAGAGCTTTCTTT	CASSFPRGRAFF
.	TRBV6-5	16	TRBD1	TRBJ2-1	TGTGCCAGCAGTTACTATATAGGACAGGGGGCGGGTGAGCAGTTCTTC	CASSYYIGQGAGEQFF
once	TRBV9	12	.	TRBJ2-2	TGTGCCAGCAGCGCCTCTTCCGGGGAGCTGTTTTTT	CASSASSGELFF
once	TRBV9	14	TRBD2	TRBJ2-5	TGTGCCAGCAGTGGCAGCGGGGGGAAAGAGACCCAGTACTTC	CASSGSGGKETQYF
.	TRBV6-4	17	.	TRBJ2-7	TGTGCCAGCAGTGACCAACCGGGACACGGGGACACCTACGAGCAGTACTTC	CASSDQPGHGDTYEQYF
.	TRBV29-1	14	TRBD2	TRBJ2-5	TGCAGCGTTGTCCTAGCGGGAGTTCGAGAGACCCAGTACTTC	CSVVLAGVRETQYF
.	TRBV28	12	.	TRBJ2-7	TGTGCCAGCAGTCCCGTAGCGTTCGAGCAGTACTTC	CASSPVAFEQYF
.	TRBV7-9	16	TRBD2	TRBJ2-1	TGTGCCAGCAGCTTAGCGGGGACTAGCGGGAGGAATGAGCAGTTCTTC	CASSLAGTSGRNEQFF
.	TRBV19	13	.	TRBJ1-5	TGTGCCTCAGCAGGGGCGCAGAGTCAGCCCCAGCATTTT	CASAGAQSQPQHF
.	TRBV7-9	15	TRBD1	TRBJ2-3	TGTGCCAGCGGACAAGGGACAGGGGGCCCAGATACGCAGTATTTT	CASGQGTGGPDTQYF
.	TRBV30	13	TRBD1	TRBJ2-2	TGTGCCTGGAGGGGGGACAGTACCGGGGAGCTGTTTTTT	CAWRGDSTGELFF
many	TRBV6-4	15	.	TRBJ2-1	TGTGCCAGCAGTCAGACAGACGGGAGTTACAATGAGCAGTTCTTC	CASSQTDGSYNEQFF
.	TRBV19	12	.	TRBJ1-1	TGTGCCAGTAGTATAAGAGGCACTGAAGCTTTCTTT	CASSIRGTEAFF
.	TRBV19	13	TRBD2	TRBJ2-7	TGTGCCAGTAGTCGGGGAGGGATTTACGAGCAGTACTTC	CASSRGGIYEQYF